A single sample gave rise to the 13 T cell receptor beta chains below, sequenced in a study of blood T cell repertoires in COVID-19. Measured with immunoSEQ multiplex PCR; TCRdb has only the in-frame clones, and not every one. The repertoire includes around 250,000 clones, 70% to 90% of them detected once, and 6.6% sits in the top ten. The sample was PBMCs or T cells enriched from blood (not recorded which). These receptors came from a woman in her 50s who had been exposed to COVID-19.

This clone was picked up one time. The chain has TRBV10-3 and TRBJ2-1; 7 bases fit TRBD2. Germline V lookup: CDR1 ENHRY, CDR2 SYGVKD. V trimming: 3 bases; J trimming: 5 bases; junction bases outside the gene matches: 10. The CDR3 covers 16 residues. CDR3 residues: CAISDKAAGTNNEQFF. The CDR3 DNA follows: TGTGCCATCAGTGACAAAGCAGCCGGGACTAACAATGAGCAGTTCTTC.

The CDR3 sequence is CASSQAGGGTGNTIYF. The CDR3 DNA reads as TGTGCCAGCAGCCAAGCTGGTGGAGGGACGGGAAACACCATATATTTT. V gene TRBV3-1 (or the pseudogene TRBV3-2) combines with J gene TRBJ1-3; the D gene is possibly TRBD1 (5 bases). Trimming removed 1 base at V and 4 bases at J, with 14 bases between. This CDR3 region has 16 residues. Germline CDR1 reads LGHDT; CDR2 reads YNNKEL (reference sequence).

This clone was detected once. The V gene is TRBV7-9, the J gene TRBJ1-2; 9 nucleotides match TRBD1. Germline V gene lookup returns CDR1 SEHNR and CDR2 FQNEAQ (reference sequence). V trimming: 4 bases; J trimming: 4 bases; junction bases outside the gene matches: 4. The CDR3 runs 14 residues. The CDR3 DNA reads TGTGCCAGCAGCTACCCGGGACAGGGCTATGGCTACACCTTC. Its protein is CASSYPGQGYGYTF.

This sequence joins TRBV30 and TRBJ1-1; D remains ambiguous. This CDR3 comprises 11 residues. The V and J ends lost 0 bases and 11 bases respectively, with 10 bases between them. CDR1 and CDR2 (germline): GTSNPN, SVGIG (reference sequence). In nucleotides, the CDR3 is TGTGCCTGGAGTGTCCAGTTGAGGGCTTTCTTT. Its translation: CAWSVQLRAFF.

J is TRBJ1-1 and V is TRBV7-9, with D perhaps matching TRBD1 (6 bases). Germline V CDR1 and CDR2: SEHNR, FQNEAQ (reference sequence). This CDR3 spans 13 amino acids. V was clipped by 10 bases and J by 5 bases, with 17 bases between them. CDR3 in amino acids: CATGGAGRTEAFF. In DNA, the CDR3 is TGTGCCACCGGGGGGGCAGGGCGGACTGAAGCTTTCTTT.

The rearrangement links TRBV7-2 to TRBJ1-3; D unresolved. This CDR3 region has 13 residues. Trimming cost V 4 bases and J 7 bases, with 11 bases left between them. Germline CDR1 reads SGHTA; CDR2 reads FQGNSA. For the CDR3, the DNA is TGTGCCAGCAGCTGGCTCCTCGGGAACACCATATATTTT. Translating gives CASSWLLGNTIYF.

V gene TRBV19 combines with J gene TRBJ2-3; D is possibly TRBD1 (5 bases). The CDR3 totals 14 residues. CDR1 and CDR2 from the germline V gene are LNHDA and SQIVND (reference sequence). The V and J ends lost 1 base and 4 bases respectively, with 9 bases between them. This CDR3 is CASSIGGAPDTQYF. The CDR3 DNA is TGTGCCAGTAGTATAGGTGGGGCCCCAGATACGCAGTATTTT.

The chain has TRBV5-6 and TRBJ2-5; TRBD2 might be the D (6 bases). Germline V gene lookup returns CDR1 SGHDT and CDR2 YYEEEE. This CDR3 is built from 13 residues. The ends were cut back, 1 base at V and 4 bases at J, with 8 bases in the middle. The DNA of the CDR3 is TGTGCCAGCAGCTTGTGGGGAGGAGAGACCCAGTACTTC. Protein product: CASSLWGGETQYF.

CDR3 DNA: TGTGCCAGCAAGGGAGCCGAGGGCACTGAAGCTTTCTTT. It encodes CASKGAEGTEAFF. The rearrangement joins TRBV4-2 to TRBJ1-1; D uncertain. The CDR3 runs 13 residues. The germline gives CDR1 LGHNA, CDR2 YNFKEQ. Trimming removed 7 bases from V and 4 bases from J, with 13 bases in between.

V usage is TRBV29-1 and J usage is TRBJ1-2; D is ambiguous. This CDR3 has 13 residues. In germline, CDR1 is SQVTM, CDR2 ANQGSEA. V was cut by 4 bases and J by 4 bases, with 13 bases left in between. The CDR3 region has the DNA TGCAGCGTTGTGGAGAGCTATGGCTATGGCTACACCTTC. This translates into CSVVESYGYGYTF.

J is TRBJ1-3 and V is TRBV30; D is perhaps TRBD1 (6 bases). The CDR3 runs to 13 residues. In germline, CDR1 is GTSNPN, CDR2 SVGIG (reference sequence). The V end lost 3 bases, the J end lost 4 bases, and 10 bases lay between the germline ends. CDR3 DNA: TGTGCCTGGAGGAGCACAGGGGGAAACACCATATATTTT. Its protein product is CAWRSTGGNTIYF.

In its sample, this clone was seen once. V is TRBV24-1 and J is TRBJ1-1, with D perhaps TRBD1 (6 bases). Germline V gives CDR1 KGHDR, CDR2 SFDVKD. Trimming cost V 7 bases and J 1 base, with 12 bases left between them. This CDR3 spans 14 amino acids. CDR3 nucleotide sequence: TGTGCCACCAGGCCCCCAGGGGCGAACACTGAAGCTTTCTTT. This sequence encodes CATRPPGANTEAFF.

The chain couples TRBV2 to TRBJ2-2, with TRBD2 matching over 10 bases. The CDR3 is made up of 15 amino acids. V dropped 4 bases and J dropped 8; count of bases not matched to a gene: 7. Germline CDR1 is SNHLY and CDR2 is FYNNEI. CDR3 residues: CASSVLAGRSGELFF. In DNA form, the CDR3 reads TGTGCCAGCAGTGTACTAGCGGGGAGATCGGGGGAGCTGTTTTTT.